This entry lists 8 T cell receptor beta chains sequenced from one sample in a study of cytotoxic CD8 clonotypes in ibrutinib-treated CLL. Sequencing was performed with immunoSEQ multiplex PCR; in TCRdb, only in-frame clones are kept and a portion is missing. The repertoire has tens of thousands of clones, roughly two thirds of them found once; the top ten carry around 13%. The input for sequencing was PBMCs, taken after 12 months of ibrutinib treatment. These receptors came from a human donor with chronic lymphocytic leukemia.

This chain joins TRBV28 and TRBJ1-2; maybe TRBD1 (5 bases). CDR3 length: 15 residues. Germline CDR1 MDHEN, CDR2 SYDVKM. V lost 3 bases to trimming and J lost 0 bases, with 11 bases between them. CDR3 nucleotides: TGTGCCAGCAGTTTTCCGGGGGGAGCTAACTATGGCTACACCTTC. Encoded protein: CASSFPGGANYGYTF.

This chain uses TRBV18 with TRBJ1-2, with TRBD1 identical over 9 bases. The CDR3 covers 15 residues. From germline, CDR1 is KGHSH and CDR2 LQKENI. V lost 3 bases, J lost 5 bases, and 7 bases stayed unmatched. In nucleotides, the CDR3 is TGTGCCAGCTCACCGGGAAGTGGACAGGGGTATGGCTACACCTTC. Residues: CASSPGSGQGYGYTF.

J is TRBJ2-2 and V is TRBV6-6; a possible D gene is TRBD1 (6 bases). Germline V lookup: CDR1 MNHNY, CDR2 SVGAGI (reference sequence). Between the trimmed V and J ends, which lost 0 bases and 5 bases, there was a span of 13 bases. This CDR3 has 16 residues. The CDR3 DNA follows: TGTGCCAGCAGTTACTCGGGGGCAACGGAAACCGGGGAGCTGTTTTTT. Protein product: CASSYSGATETGELFF.

The chain is built from TRBV4-2 and TRBJ1-3; D is uncertain. Trimming cost V 1 base and J 1 base, with 11 bases left between them. The CDR3 has 16 residues. Germline V gene data show CDR1 as LGHNA and CDR2 as YNFKEQ. The chain's CDR3 is CASSQVESFSGNTIYF. CDR3 bases: TGTGCCAGCAGCCAAGTTGAGTCATTTTCTGGAAACACCATATATTTT.

This rearrangement joins TRBV15 to TRBJ1-1; D is unclear. With 0 bases removed from V and 7 bases from J, the gap between germline ends came to 12 bases. The CDR3 covers 14 residues. CDR1 is LNHNV and CDR2 is YYDKDF in the germline V gene (reference sequence). The CDR3 sequence: CATSRDLVPSEAFF. The CDR3 DNA reads as TGTGCCACCAGCAGAGATTTGGTCCCTAGTGAAGCTTTCTTT.

This clone was counted only a few times. CDR3 bases: TGTGCCAGCAGCGGGACAGGGGAGGTCAGCGCTTTCTTT. Translated, it gives CASSGTGEVSAFF. J is TRBJ1-1 and V is TRBV2, with 10 bases lining up with TRBD1. Trimming at V came to 6 bases and at J to 11 bases, leaving 9 bases not matched to a gene. The CDR3 sequence is 13 residues long. Germline V gene sequence: CDR1 SNHLY, CDR2 FYNNEI.

This chain links TRBV28 with TRBJ2-3; weak D call: TRBD1 (6 bases). The CDR3 covers 15 residues. Trimming pared 1 base from V and 3 bases from J, leaving 11 bases between. CDR1 is MDHEN and CDR2 is SYDVKM in the germline V gene. Here the CDR3 reads CASSLFGGGTDTQYF. DNA for the CDR3: TGTGCCAGCAGTTTATTTGGGGGCGGAACAGATACGCAGTATTTT.

The V gene is TRBV11-3, the J gene TRBJ2-3, with TRBD2 matching over 9 bases. Germline V lookup: CDR1 SGHNT, CDR2 YENEEA. Trimming at V came to 4 bases and at J to 5 bases, leaving 16 bases not matched to a gene. This CDR3 contains 18 residues. The CDR3 is CASSSYLGASGGIDTQYF. CDR3 sequence (DNA): TGTGCCAGCAGCTCCTACCTCGGGGCCAGCGGGGGGATAGATACGCAGTATTTT.